These T cell receptor beta chains were read from a single sample in a study of cytomegalovirus exposure and HLA in healthy donors. Using immunoSEQ multiplex PCR, the repertoire was profiled, and TCRdb retains in-frame clones only, with some absent. The table lists about 180,000 clones, 82% of them singletons. Sample: PBMCs. These receptor sequences come from a man aged 35 to 55 in good health and CMV-seronegative. Each CDR3 is given with its conserved first and last residue. A D gene is named only where the DNA matches it firmly. Some rows mark clone size as missing; the rest say once, few, many or name a class of expanded clone.

clone size	V gene	D gene	J gene	CDR3 DNA	CDR3 protein
-	TRBV15	-	TRBJ2-1	TGTGCCACCAGCAGACCCAACAGGGTGGGGTCTGAGCAGTTCTTC	CATSRPNRVGSEQFF
-	TRBV7-2	TRBD1	TRBJ1-5	TGTGCCAGCAGCCCGGGGACAGGAAGCCTAGCTCAGCCCCAGCATTTT	CASSPGTGSLAQPQHF
-	TRBV15	TRBD1	TRBJ1-2	TGTGCCACCAGCAGAGCTGGCCCGGGACAGGGACGTGGCTACACCTTC	CATSRAGPGQGRGYTF
few	TRBV7-2	TRBD1	TRBJ2-3	TGTGCCAGCAGCTCACCTATCAACAGGGGGCTTGGCACAGATACGCAGTATTTT	CASSSPINRGLGTDTQYF
-	TRBV7-8	TRBD2	TRBJ2-3	TGTGCCAGCAGCTTAAGTCGGCATAGCGGGGGCACAGATACGCAGTATTTT	CASSLSRHSGGTDTQYF
-	TRBV29-1	-	TRBJ1-1	TGCAGCGTGGGAGGGATGAACACTGAAGCTTTCTTT	CSVGGMNTEAFF
-	TRBV6-5	-	TRBJ1-2	TGTGCCAGCAGTCCTACGCGAGGGAACTATGGCTACACCTTC	CASSPTRGNYGYTF
once	TRBV27	-	TRBJ1-6	TGTGCCAGCAGCTCACAGGGTAGCTCCTATAATTCACCCCTCCACTTT	CASSSQGSSYNSPLHF
-	TRBV28	-	TRBJ1-3	TGTGCCAGCAGACTATTTTCGACCTCTGGAAACACCATATATTTT	CASRLFSTSGNTIYF
-	TRBV15	-	TRBJ1-5	TGTGCCACCAGCAGAGCGGTTAAGGCGGATCAGCCCCAGCATTTT	CATSRAVKADQPQHF
-	TRBV7-3	-	TRBJ2-3	TGTGCCAGCAGCTTATACGGGGGGCGCGTCTATTTT	CASSLYGGRVYF
-	TRBV5-1	TRBD1	TRBJ1-1	TGCGCCAGCAGCGCCCGGGACAGGGACACTGAAGCTTTCTTT	CASSARDRDTEAFF
-	TRBV21-1	-	TRBJ2-3	TGTGCCACGTTAACCGGGACTAGCGTCACAGATACGCAGTATTTT	CATLTGTSVTDTQYF
-	TRBV19	-	TRBJ2-1	TGTGCCAGTAGTATAGCGGGGGAGAGCTCCTACAATGAGCAGTTCTTC	CASSIAGESSYNEQFF
few	TRBV9	TRBD2	TRBJ2-1	TGTGCCAGCAGCGTGGGAACTAGCGGTTACAATGAGCAGTTCTTC	CASSVGTSGYNEQFF
-	TRBV19	TRBD2	TRBJ2-5	TGTGCCAGTACCAAAGGAATAGCGGGCCAAGAGACCCAGTACTTC	CASTKGIAGQETQYF
-	TRBV6-1	-	TRBJ1-5	TGTGCCAGCAGTGAAGCTCCGCTAAATCAGCCCCAGCATTTT	CASSEAPLNQPQHF
-	TRBV5-6	TRBD2	TRBJ2-5	TGTGCCAGCAGCGCCAGACCGGGACTAGCAAGGTTTTGGCAAGAGACCCAGTACTTC	CASSARPGLARFWQETQYF
-	TRBV27	TRBD1	TRBJ2-2	TGTGCCAGCAGTTTTGGGGACAGGGGGACTCAAAGGAACACCGGGGAGCTGTTTTTT	CASSFGDRGTQRNTGELFF
-	TRBV14	TRBD1	TRBJ2-7	TGTGCCAGCAGCCAAGAGCCCGTGGGGACAGGGGACTACGAGCAGTACTTC	CASSQEPVGTGDYEQYF
few	TRBV11-3	TRBD1	TRBJ2-2	TGTGCCAGCAGTCGATACCCCAACAGGGGGAACACCGGGGAGCTGTTTTTT	CASSRYPNRGNTGELFF
-	TRBV15	TRBD1	TRBJ2-3	TGTGCCACCAGCAGGCGGACAGGGGACACAGATACGCAGTATTTT	CATSRRTGDTDTQYF
-	TRBV5-1	-	TRBJ2-3	TGCGCCAGCAGCGACACTGGCTCCACAGATACGCAGTATTTT	CASSDTGSTDTQYF
-	TRBV5-6	TRBD1	TRBJ1-4	TGTGCCAGCAGCTCGGGGACAGGGGGCAGAGAAAAACTGTTTTTT	CASSSGTGGREKLFF
-	TRBV5-4	TRBD2	TRBJ2-3	TGTGCCAGCAGCATGCGACTAGCGGGAGTTTCAGATACGCAGTATTTT	CASSMRLAGVSDTQYF
once	TRBV4-1	TRBD2	TRBJ2-3	TGCGCCAGCAGCCAATCCGGGACTAGCGGGCCCACAGATACGCAGTATTTT	CASSQSGTSGPTDTQYF
-	TRBV5-1	-	TRBJ2-3	TGCGCCAGCAGGGAGGGAAGCGCGCAGTATTTT	CASREGSAQYF
-	TRBV7-2	-	TRBJ2-1	TGTGCCAGCAGCTTAGCCTTTGAGCAGTTCTTC	CASSLAFEQFF
-	TRBV9	-	TRBJ1-2	TGTGCCAGCCGAGGAACCTCATCCCGGGCGGGGAGCTACACCTTC	CASRGTSSRAGSYTF
-	TRBV15	TRBD1	TRBJ1-1	TGTGCCACCAGTCCGCGACAGGGACCAAACACTGAAGCTTTCTTT	CATSPRQGPNTEAFF
-	TRBV5-4	-	TRBJ2-4	TGTGCCAGCAGCTCCCCCCGGGACACTAAAAACATTCAGTACTTC	CASSSPRDTKNIQYF
-	TRBV7-2	TRBD1	TRBJ2-1	TGTGCCAGCAGCTTAGAGGGCAGGGGGCTAAATGAGCAGTTCTTC	CASSLEGRGLNEQFF
-	TRBV28	-	TRBJ1-5	TGTGCCAGCATTCCGGGGGTGAGCAATCAGCCCCAGCATTTT	CASIPGVSNQPQHF
-	TRBV6-5	-	TRBJ2-5	TGTGCCAGCAGTTACGGGGGGTACAGGGGTCAGACCCAGTACTTC	CASSYGGYRGQTQYF
-	TRBV20-1	-	TRBJ2-7	TGCAGTGCTAGAGGTTCGGGCGAGCAGTACTTC	CSARGSGEQYF
-	TRBV7-5	-	TRBJ2-1	TGTGCCAGAAGCTTAATATTACGCGGACAGGGGGCCCCCTACAATGAGCAGTTCTTC	CARSLILRGQGAPYNEQFF
-	TRBV4-1	-	TRBJ2-5	TGCGCCAGCAGCCAAGGGACTCTAGAGACCCAGTACTTC	CASSQGTLETQYF
-	TRBV12-5	-	TRBJ1-2	TGTGCTAGTGGTGAAGGGCGGACGGGGGGCTACACCTTC	CASGEGRTGGYTF
-	TRBV5-4	TRBD1	TRBJ2-2	TGTGCCAGCAGCTTGGCCGGGACAGGCCTCACCGGGGAGCTGTTTTTT	CASSLAGTGLTGELFF
-	TRBV6-5	TRBD1	TRBJ2-7	TGTGCCAGCAGCTTACAGGGGGCGGACGAGCAGTACTTC	CASSLQGADEQYF
-	TRBV6-5	TRBD1	TRBJ2-7	TGTGCCAGCAGTTACAAGGGACAGGGCACCTACGAGCAGTACTTC	CASSYKGQGTYEQYF
-	TRBV6-5	-	TRBJ2-5	TGTGCCAGCAGACCATCGGGGGGCGCTGGGACCCAGTACTTC	CASRPSGGAGTQYF
once	TRBV5-1	TRBD1	TRBJ1-1	TGCGCCAGCGGACAGGGGGCGGGGGACACTGAAGCTTTCTTT	CASGQGAGDTEAFF
-	TRBV11-3	-	TRBJ2-7	TGTGCCAGCAGCTTAGGCCAGAACGCCTACGAGCAGTACTTC	CASSLGQNAYEQYF
few	TRBV7-3	-	TRBJ2-5	TGTGCCAGCAGCATCAGCCAGACGGGGACCCAGTACTTC	CASSISQTGTQYF
-	TRBV5-1	TRBD2	TRBJ2-1	TGCGCCAGCTCCCGACTAGCGGGGACCCTTAATGAGCAGTTCTTC	CASSRLAGTLNEQFF
-	TRBV4-3	-	TRBJ1-1	TGCGCCAGCAGCCAATTCCTCAGGGGAGCTATGAACACTGAAGCTTTCTTT	CASSQFLRGAMNTEAFF
-	TRBV7-2	TRBD2	TRBJ2-7	TGTGCCAGCAGCTTATGGGGAGGGATCTACGAGCAGTACTTC	CASSLWGGIYEQYF
-	TRBV5-1	TRBD2	TRBJ2-7	TGCGCCAGCAGCTTCGGCGGGGGGGCTACCTACGAGCAGTACTTC	CASSFGGGATYEQYF
-	TRBV7-3	-	TRBJ1-1	TGTGCCAGCAGCTTAGTTCCAGGGCGAACTGAAGCTTTCTTT	CASSLVPGRTEAFF
-	TRBV6-1	TRBD2	TRBJ2-1	TGTGCCAGCAGAGATACCGGGACTACCTCTTTCTTC	CASRDTGTTSFF
-	TRBV7-2	TRBD2	TRBJ2-3	TGTGCCAGCAGCTTAGGAGCGGGAGGATTCACAGATACGCAGTATTTT	CASSLGAGGFTDTQYF